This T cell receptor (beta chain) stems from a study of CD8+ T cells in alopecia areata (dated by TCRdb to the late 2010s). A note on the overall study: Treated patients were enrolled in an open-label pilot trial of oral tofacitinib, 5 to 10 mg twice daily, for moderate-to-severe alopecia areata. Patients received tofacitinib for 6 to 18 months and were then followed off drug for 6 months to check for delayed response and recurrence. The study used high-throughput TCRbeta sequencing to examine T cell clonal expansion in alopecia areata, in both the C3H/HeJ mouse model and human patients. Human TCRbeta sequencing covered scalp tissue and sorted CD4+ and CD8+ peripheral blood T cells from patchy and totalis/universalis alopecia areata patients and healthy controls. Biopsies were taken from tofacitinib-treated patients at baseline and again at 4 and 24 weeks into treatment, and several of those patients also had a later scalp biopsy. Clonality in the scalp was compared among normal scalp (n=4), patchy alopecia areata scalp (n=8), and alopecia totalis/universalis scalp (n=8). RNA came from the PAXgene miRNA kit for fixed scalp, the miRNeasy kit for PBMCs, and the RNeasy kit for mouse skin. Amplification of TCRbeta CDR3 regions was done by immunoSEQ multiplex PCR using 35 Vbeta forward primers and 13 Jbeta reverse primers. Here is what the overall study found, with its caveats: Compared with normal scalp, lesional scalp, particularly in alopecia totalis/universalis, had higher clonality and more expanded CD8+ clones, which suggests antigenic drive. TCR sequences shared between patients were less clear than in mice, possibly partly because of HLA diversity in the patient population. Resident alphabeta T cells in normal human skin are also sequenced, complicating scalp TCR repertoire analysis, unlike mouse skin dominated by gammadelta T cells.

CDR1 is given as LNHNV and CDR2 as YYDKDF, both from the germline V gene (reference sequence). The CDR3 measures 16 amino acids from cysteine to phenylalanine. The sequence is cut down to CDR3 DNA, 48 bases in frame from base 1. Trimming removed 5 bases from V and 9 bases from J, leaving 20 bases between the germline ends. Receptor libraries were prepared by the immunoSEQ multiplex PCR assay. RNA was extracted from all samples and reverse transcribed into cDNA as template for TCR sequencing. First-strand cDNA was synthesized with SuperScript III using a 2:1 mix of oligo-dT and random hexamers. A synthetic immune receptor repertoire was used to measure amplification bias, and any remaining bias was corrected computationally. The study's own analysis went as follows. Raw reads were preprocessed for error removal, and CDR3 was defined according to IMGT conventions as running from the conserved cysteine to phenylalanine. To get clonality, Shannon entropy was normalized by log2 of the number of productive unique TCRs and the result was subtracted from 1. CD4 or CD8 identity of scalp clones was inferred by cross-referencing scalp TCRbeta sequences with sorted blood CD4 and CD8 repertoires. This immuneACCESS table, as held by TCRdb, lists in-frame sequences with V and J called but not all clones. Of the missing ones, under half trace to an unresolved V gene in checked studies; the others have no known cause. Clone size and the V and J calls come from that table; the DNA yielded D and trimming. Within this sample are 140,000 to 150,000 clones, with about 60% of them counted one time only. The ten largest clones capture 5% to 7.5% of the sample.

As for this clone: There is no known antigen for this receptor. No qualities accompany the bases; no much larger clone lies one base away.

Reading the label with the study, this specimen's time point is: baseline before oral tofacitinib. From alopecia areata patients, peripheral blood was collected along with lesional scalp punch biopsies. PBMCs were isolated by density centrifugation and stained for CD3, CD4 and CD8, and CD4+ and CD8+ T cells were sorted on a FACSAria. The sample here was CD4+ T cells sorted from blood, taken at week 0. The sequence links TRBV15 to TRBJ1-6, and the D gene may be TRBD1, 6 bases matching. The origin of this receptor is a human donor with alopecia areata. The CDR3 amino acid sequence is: CATSREVGQGGSPLHF. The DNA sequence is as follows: TGTGCCACCAGCCGTGAAGTGGGTCAAGGGGGTTCACCCCTCCACTTT.